This T cell receptor (beta chain) was identified in a study of CXCR3-negative and CXCR3-positive naive CD8 T cells. This CDR3 has 14 amino acids. From germline, CDR1 is LGHDT and CDR2 YNNKEL (reference sequence). This clonotype ranks as medium-sized in terms of frequency. Carrying UMI labels, the TRB cDNA libraries were prepared through 5' RACE. TCRdb derives one entry per CDR3 protein from the 5' RACE reads, leaving out DNA. Here the sample table reports 6,000 or so distinct CDR3 sequences. This chain connects TRBV3-1 to TRBJ2-7. This clonotype was sampled from a human donor in good health. Some clones in this sample may be carry-over from other donors' samples. Material for sequencing was naive CXCR3- CD8+ T cells from blood. Subset defined: CD45RO-CCR7+CD27+CD95- naive CD8+ T cells lacking CXCR3 (TNR3-). The CDR3 spells CASSQESSDYEQYF.